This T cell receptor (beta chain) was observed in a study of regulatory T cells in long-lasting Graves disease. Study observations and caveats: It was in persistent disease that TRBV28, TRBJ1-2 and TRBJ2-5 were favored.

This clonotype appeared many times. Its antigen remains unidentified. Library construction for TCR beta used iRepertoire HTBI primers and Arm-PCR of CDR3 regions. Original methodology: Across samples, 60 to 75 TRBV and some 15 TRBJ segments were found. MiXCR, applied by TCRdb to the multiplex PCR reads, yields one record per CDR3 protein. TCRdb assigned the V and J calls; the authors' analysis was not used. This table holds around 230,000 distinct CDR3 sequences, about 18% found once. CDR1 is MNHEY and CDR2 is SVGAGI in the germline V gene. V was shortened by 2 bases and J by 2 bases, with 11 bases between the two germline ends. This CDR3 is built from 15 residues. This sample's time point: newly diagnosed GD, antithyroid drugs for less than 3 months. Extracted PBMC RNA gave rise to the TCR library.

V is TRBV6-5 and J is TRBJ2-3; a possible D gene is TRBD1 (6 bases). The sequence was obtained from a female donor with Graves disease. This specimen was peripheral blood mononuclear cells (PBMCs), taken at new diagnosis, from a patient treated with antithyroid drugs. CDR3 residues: CASSYGGGFTDTQYF. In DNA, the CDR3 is TGTGCCAGCAGTTACGGGGGCGGCTTCACAGATACGCAGTATTTT.